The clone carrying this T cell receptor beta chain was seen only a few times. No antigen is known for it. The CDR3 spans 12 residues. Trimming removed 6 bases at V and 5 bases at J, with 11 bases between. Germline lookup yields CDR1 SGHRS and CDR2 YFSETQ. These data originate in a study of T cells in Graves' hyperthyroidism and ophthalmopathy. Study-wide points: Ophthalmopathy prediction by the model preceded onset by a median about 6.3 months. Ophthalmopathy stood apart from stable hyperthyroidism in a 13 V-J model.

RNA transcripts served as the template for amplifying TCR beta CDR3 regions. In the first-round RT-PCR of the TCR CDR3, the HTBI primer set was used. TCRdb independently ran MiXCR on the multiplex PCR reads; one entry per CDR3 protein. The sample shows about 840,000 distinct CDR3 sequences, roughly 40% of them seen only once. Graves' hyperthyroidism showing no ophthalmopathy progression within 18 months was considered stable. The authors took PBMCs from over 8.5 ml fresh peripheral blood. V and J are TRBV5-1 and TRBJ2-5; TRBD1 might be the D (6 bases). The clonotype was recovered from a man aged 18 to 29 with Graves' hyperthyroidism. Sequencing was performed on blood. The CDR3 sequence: CASTGDDETQYF. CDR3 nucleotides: TGCGCCAGCACAGGGGATGACGAGACCCAGTACTTC.